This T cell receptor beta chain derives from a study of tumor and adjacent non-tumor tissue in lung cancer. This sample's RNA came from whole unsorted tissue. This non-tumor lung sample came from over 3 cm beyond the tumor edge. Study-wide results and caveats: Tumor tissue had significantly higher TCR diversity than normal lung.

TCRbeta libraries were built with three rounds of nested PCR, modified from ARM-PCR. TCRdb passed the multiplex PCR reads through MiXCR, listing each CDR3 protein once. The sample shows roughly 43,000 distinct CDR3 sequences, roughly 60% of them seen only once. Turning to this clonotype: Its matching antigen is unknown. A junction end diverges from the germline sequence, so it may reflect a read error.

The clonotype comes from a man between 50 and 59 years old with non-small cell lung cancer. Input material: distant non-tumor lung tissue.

The CDR3 is CTSNPTRRGRMNTEAFF. CDR3 nucleotides: TGTACCAGCAATCCGACTAGGAGGGGAAGAATGAACACTGAAGCTTTCTTT. V usage is TRBV6-6 and J usage is TRBJ1-1, with D possibly matching TRBD1 (5 bases). CDR3 length: 17 residues. Germline V gene data show CDR1 as MNHNY and CDR2 as SVGAGI (reference sequence).